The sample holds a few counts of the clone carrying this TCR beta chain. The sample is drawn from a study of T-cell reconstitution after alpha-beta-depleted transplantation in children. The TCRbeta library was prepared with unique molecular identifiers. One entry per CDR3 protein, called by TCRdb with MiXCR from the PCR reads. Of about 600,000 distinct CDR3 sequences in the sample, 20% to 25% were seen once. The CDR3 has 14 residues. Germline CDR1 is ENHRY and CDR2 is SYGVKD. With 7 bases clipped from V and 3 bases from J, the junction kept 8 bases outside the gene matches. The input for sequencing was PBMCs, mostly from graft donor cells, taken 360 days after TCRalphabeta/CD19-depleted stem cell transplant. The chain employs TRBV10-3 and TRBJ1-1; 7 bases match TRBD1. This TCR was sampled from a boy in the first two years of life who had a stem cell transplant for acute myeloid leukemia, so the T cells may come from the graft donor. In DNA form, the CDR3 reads TGTGCCATCACCCCACAGGGGCTAGACACTGAAGCTTTCTTT. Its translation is CAITPQGLDTEAFF.